This T cell receptor beta chain was profiled in a study of metastatic and nonmetastatic thyroid tumors (dated by TCRdb to about 2020). Notes on the research overall: Repertoires were compared across peripheral blood and tumor or nodule tissue samples from malignant and benign thyroid patients. General study outcomes and caveats: In both blood and tumor samples, TCR beta diversity was reported to be significantly higher in malignant tumors than in benign nodules.

No treatment had been received by any patient before thyroid surgery. The study retrospectively analysed patient clinical samples collected from the early 2010s to the late 2010s using T-cell receptor beta sequencing. Libraries were built with PCR. The run used an Illumina HiSeq 4000. High-throughput sequencing was used to profile the TCR beta-chain CDR3 region of each patient. The original methods were these. The researchers built a classifier to tell apart papillary thyroid cancer patients with distant metastasis, based on CDR3 differences among clinicopathological groups. The Shannon index was used to measure repertoire diversity, and the Morisita-Horn index was used to measure how similar tumor and blood repertoires were. TCRdb reprocessing: public reads trimmed at Q25 with fastp, clones called with MiXCR, in-frame beta chains kept. The V and J calls and clone size are TCRdb's, not the authors'. This sample holds about 93,000 clones; approximately 12% were observed only once. Jointly, the top ten make up around 10% of the sample.

Cut back by 5 bases and 0 bases, the V and J ends lie 11 bases apart. The germline V gene gives CDR1 as SGHAT and CDR2 as FQNNGV. Measured from the cysteine to the phenylalanine, the CDR3 is 15 residues long. Just the 45-base CDR3 DNA is kept, in frame starting at base 1. This clone occurred many times. What antigen it recognizes has not been identified. No quality values exist for individual bases; no much larger clone is one base distant. The TCR comes from a female donor with papillary thyroid cancer or a benign thyroid nodule (not recorded which). Some clones in this sample may be carry-over from other donors' samples. The chain is made from TRBV11-2 and TRBJ1-3; TRBD1 is a possible D gene, resting on 5 matching bases. Material for sequencing was blood. The CDR3 region: CASSIGAFSGNTIYF. The base sequence is TGTGCCAGCAGCATAGGGGCTTTCTCTGGAAACACCATATATTTT. Reference TRBV11-2 and TRBJ1-3 genes cover what lies past the CDR3, so the full variable domain is EAGVAQSPRYKIIEKRQSVAFWCNPISGHATLYWYQQILGQGPKLLIQFQNNGVVDDSQLPKDRFSAERLKGVDSTLKIQPAKLEDSAVYLCASSIGAFSGNTIYFGEGSWLTVV.